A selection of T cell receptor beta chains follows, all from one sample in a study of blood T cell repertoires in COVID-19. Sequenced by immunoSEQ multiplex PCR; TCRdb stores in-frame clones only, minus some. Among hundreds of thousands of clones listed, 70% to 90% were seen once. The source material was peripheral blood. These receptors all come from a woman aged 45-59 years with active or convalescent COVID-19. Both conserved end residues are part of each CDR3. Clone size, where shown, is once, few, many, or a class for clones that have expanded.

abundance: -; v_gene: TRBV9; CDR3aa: CASSARVPGTYEQYF
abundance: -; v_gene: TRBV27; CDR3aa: CASSLSYGGRSNEKLFF
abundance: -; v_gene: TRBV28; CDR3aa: CAGRVGQRSYNEQFF
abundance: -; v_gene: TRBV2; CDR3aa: CASADNDLSGNTIYF
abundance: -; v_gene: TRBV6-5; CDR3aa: CASRPTGGLSYEQYF
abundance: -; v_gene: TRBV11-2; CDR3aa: CASSLQGETQYF
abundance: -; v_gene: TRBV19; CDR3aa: CASRITGVNTEAFF
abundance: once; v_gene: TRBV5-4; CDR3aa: CASSLGLAGVQALYF
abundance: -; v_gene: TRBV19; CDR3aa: CASRGTGGSLWELFF
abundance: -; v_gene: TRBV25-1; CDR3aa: CASSTSSYNSPLHF
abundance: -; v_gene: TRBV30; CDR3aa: CAGTSDTGELFF
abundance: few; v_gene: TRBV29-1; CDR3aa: CSVFDITSGNTIYF
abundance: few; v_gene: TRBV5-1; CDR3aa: CASSRGLAGVQGELFF
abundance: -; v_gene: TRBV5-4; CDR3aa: CASSPRGSSYEQYF
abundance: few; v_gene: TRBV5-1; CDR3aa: CASSLEAGAAYEQYF
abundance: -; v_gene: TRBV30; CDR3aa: CAWWTGAYTEAFF
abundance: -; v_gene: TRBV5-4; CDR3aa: CASSWSQGNTEAFF
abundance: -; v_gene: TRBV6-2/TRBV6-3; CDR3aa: CASSSLGHETGELFF
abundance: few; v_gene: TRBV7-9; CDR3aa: CASSLALAGSRLEAFF
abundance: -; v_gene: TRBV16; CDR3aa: CASSQSIANYEQYF
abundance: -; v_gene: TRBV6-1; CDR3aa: CASSEMSAGGPLNTGELFF
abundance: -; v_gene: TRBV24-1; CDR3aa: CATSDVGTGDEKLFF
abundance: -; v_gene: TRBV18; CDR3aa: CASSPQSRDQPQHF
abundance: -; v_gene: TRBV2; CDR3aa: CASSDRGYTGELFF
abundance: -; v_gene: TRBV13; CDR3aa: CASSPPGQGAVGELFF
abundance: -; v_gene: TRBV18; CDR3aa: CASSPTTGGYNQPQHF
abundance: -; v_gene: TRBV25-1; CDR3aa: CASSGDRSSYEQYF
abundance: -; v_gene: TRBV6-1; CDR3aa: CASSAVVGARNSPLHF
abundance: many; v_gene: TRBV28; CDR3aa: CASSSTGTDTQYF
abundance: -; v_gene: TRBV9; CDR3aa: CASTATRQGHGYTF
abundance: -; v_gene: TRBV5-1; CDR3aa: CASSLNGDNTGELFF
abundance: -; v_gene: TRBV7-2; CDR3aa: CASSPRVAGGQETQYF
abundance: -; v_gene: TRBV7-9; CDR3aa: CASSTPGQAYNEQFF
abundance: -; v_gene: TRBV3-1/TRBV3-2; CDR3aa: CASSRRRRGGELFF
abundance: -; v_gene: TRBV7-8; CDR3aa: CASSSGTGYEQYF
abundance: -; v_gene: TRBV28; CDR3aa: CASSAGDRVNSPLHF
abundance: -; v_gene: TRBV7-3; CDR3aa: CASSLFGGVAGNTIYF
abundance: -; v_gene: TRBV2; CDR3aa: CASRQSTNEKLFF
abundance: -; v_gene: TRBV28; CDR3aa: CASSLEGTAYGYTF
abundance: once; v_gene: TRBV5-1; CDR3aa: CASRTGGAGNTIYF
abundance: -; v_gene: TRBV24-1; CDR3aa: CATSDSRGQGGGYTF
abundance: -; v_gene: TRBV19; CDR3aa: CASSIEGGGTGELFF
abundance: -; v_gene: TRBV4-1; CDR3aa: CASSRTSGNYEQYF
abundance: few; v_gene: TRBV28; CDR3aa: CALGGNYGYTF
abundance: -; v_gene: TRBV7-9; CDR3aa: CASSLGQGLHNEQFF
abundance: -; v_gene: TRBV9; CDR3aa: CASSVDGPYGYTF
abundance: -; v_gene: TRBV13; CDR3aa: CASSLRGAWEAFF
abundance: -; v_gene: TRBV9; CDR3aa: CASSVQPLAGPQETQYF
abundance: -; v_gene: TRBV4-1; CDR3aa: CASSPSGLDGYGYTF
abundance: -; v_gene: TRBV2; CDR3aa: CASSEGSSGRAEAFF
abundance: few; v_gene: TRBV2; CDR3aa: CASSEARGYGYTF
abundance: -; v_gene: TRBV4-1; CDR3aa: CASSQLLAGVEKTQYF
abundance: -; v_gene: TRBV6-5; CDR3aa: CASSQSGSSYNEQFF
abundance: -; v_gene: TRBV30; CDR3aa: CAWSGGGSYEQYF
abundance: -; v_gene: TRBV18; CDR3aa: CASSPFGGNTEAFF
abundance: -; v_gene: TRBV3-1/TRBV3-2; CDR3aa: CASSPSGREGPRTDTQYF
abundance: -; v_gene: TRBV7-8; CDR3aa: CASSLAGRASYNEQFF